These T cell receptor beta chains were read from a single sample in a study of cytomegalovirus exposure and HLA in healthy donors. Method: immunoSEQ multiplex PCR; TCRdb's copy keeps in-frame clones and lacks some. The sample contains about 80,000 clones, 70% to 80% of which appear only once. Source material: PBMCs. The receptors derive from a man between 45 and 60 years old in good health and CMV-seronegative. CDR3s include the opening cysteine and the closing phenylalanine or tryptophan. D genes are given only for firm matches. Size tells how often a clone was seen (once, few, many) or the class of an expanded clone, and some rows leave it out.

abundance	v_gene	j_gene	d_gene	CDR3aa	CDR3nt
.	TRBV6-1	TRBJ1-1	.	CASSVGGVLGTEAFF	TGTGCCAGCAGTGTGGGCGGGGTCTTAGGCACTGAAGCTTTCTTT
.	TRBV5-6	TRBJ1-3	.	CASSIAGSSGNTIYF	TGTGCCAGCAGCATAGCAGGGTCGTCTGGAAACACCATATATTTT
.	TRBV7-2	TRBJ2-1	.	CASSPTVAGNNEQFF	.
.	TRBV7-3	TRBJ2-3	TRBD2	CASSSGGSQYF	TGTGCCAGCAGCTCGGGGGGGTCGCAGTATTTT
.	TRBV7-9	TRBJ2-1	.	CASSLPRRLGNEQFF	TGTGCCAGCAGCTTGCCCAGGCGCCTGGGCAATGAGCAGTTCTTC
.	TRBV4-1	TRBJ2-1	.	CASSQDQSGGWSVEQFF	TGCGCCAGCAGCCAAGATCAGTCCGGGGGATGGTCGGTAGAGCAGTTCTTC
.	TRBV27	TRBJ1-2	.	CASSSFRGNYGYTF	TGTGCCAGCAGCTCTTTTAGGGGCAACTATGGCTACACCTTC
.	TRBV5-6	TRBJ1-2	.	CASSVNRGSGGYTF	TGTGCCAGCAGCGTTAATAGGGGCTCGGGTGGCTACACCTTC
few	TRBV15	TRBJ1-3	.	CATSRATGKSFGNTIYF	TGTGCCACCAGCAGAGCTACAGGGAAGTCCTTCGGAAACACCATATATTTT
once	TRBV28	TRBJ1-2	.	CASSLRGNGYTF	TGTGCCAGCAGTTTAAGGGGTAATGGCTACACCTTC
.	TRBV5-1	TRBJ1-2	.	CASSLDRLTVFDYTF	TGCGCCAGCAGCTTGGATCGGCTTACAGTTTTTGACTACACCTTC
.	TRBV29-1	TRBJ1-2	.	CSASTGPYGYTF	TGCAGCGCTTCGACAGGCCCGTATGGCTACACCTTC
.	TRBV2	TRBJ1-1	.	CASSAGTPVSGAFF	TGTGCCAGCAGTGCCGGGACACCGGTATCGGGAGCTTTCTTT
once	TRBV14	TRBJ2-5	.	CASSQEGQGSTRETQYF	TGTGCCAGCAGCCAAGAAGGGCAGGGATCGACGAGAGAGACCCAGTACTTC
.	TRBV9	TRBJ2-7	TRBD1	CASSVVPDRGEQYF	TGTGCCAGCAGCGTAGTCCCTGACAGGGGAGAGCAGTACTTC
.	TRBV29-1	TRBJ1-2	.	CSVSRQPKANYGYTF	TGCAGCGTTTCACGACAGCCAAAAGCTAACTATGGCTACACCTTC
.	TRBV18	TRBJ2-6	.	CASSPVLSGSGANVLTF	TGTGCCAGCTCACCAGTACTCTCAGGGTCGGGGGCCAACGTCCTGACTTTC
.	TRBV5-5	TRBJ1-5	TRBD1	CASSLDGTGNQPQHF	TGTGCCAGCAGCTTGGACGGGACAGGGAATCAGCCCCAGCATTTT